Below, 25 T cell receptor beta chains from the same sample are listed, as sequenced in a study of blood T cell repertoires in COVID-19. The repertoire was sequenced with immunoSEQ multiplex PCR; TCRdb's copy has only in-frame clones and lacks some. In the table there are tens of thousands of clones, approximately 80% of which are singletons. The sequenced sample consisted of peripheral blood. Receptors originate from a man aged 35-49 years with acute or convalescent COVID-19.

The CDR3 sequence: CASRPGQGDTGELFF. The CDR3 region has the DNA TGTGCCAGCAGACCGGGACAGGGCGACACCGGGGAGCTGTTTTTT. The chain is built from TRBV6-5 and TRBJ2-2; 9 nucleotides match TRBD1. V trimming: 6 bases; J trimming: 3 bases; junction bases outside the gene matches: 5. The germline gives CDR1 MNHEY, CDR2 SVGAGI. The CDR3 contains 15 residues.

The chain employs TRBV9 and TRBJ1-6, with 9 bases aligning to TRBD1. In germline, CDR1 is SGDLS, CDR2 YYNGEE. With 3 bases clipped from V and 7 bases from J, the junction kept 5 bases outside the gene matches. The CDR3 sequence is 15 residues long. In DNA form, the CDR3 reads TGTGCCAGCAGCGAGGGGACAGGGCTCAATTCACCCCTCCACTTT. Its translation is CASSEGTGLNSPLHF. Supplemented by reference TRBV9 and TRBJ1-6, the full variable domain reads DSGVTQTPKHLITATGQRVTLRCSPRSGDLSVYWYQQSLDQGLQFLIQYYNGEERAKGNILERFSAQQFPDLHSELNLSSLELGDSALYFCASSEGTGLNSPLHFGNGTRLTVT.

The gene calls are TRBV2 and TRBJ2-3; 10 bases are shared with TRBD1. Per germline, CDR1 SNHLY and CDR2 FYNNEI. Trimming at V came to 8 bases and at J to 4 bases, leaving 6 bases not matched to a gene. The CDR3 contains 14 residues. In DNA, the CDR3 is TGTGCCAGCGCCGGGACAGGGGATCCAGATACGCAGTATTTT. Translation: CASAGTGDPDTQYF.

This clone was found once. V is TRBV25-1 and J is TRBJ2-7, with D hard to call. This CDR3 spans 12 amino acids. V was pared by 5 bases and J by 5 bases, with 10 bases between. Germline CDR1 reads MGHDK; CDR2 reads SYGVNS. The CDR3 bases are TGTGCCAGCAGTACGAGGTTCCACGAGCAGTACTTC. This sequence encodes CASSTRFHEQYF.

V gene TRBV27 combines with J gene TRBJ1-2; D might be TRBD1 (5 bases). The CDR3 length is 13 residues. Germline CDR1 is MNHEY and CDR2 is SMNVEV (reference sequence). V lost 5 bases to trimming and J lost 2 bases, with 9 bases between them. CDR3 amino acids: CASSAGRNYGYTF. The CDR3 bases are TGTGCCAGCAGTGCGGGACGGAACTATGGCTACACCTTC.

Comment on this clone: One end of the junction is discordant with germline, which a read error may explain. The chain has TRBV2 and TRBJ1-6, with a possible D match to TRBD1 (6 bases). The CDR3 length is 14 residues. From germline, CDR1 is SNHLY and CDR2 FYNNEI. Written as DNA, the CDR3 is TGTGCTAGCAGGGGACGGGCTGGGGGCTCACCCCTCCACTTT. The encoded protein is CASRGRAGGSPLHF. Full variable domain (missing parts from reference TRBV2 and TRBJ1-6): EPEVTQTPSHQVTQMGQEVILRCVPISNHLYFYWYRQILGQKVEFLVSFYNNEISEKSEIFDDQFSVERPDGSNFTLKIRSTKLEDSAMYFCASRGRAGGSPLHFGNGTRLTVT.

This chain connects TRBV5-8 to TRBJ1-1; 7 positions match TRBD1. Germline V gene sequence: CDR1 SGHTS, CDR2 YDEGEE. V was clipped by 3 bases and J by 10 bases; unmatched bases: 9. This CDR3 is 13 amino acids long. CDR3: CASSYTRAGGAFF. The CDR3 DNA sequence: TGTGCCAGCAGCTACACTAGGGCAGGGGGAGCTTTCTTT.

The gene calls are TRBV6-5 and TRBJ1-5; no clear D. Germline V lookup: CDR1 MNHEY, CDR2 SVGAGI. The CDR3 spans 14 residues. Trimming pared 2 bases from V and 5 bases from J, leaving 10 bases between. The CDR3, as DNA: TGTGCCAGCAGTTACCTTGCCAGCGATCAGCCCCAGCATTTT. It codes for CASSYLASDQPQHF.

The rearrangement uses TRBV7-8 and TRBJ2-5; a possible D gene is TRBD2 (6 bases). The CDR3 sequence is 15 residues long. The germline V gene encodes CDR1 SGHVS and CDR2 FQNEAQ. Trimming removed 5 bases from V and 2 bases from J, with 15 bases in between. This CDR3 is CASSNTGTYQETQYF. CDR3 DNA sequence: TGTGCCAGCAGCAACACCGGGACTTATCAAGAGACCCAGTACTTC. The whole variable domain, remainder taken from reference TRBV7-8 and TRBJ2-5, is GAGVSQSPRYKVAKRGQDVALRCDPISGHVSLFWYQQALGQGPEFLTYFQNEAQLDKSGLPSDRFFAERPEGSVSTLKIQRTQQEDSAVYLCASSNTGTYQETQYFGPGTRLLVL.

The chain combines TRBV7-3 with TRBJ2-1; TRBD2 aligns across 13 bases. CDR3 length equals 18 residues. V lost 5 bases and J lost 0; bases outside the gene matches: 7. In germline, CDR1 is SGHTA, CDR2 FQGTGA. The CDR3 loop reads CASSLPTSGGSSYNEQFF. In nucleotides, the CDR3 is TGTGCCAGCAGCCTCCCGACTAGCGGGGGGAGCTCCTACAATGAGCAGTTCTTC. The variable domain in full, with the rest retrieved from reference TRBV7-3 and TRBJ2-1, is GAGVSQTPSNKVTEKGKYVELRCDPISGHTALYWYRQSLGQGPEFLIYFQGTGAADDSGLPNDRFFAVRPEGSVSTLKIQRTERGDSAVYLCASSLPTSGGSSYNEQFFGPGTRLTVL.

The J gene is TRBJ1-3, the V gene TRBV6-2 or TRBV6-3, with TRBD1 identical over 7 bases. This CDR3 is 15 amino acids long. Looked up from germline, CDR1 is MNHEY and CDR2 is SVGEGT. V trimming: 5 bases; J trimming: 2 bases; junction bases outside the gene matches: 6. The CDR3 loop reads CASSNRGTAGNTIYF. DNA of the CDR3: TGTGCCAGCAGTAACCGAGGGACAGCTGGAAACACCATATATTTT.

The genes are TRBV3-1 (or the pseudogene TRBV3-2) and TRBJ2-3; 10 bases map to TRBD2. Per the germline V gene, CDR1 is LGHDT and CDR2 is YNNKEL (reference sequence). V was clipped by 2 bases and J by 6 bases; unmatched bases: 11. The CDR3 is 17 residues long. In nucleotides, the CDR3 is TGTGCCAGCAGCCAAATAGGGAGACTAGCGGGTACGGATACGCAGTATTTT. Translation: CASSQIGRLAGTDTQYF.

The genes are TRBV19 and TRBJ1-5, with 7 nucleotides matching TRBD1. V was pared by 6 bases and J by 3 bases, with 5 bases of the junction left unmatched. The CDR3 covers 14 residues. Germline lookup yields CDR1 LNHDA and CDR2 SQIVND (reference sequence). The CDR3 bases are TGTGCCAGTAGATGGACAGGAACCAATCAGCCCCAGCATTTT. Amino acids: CASRWTGTNQPQHF.

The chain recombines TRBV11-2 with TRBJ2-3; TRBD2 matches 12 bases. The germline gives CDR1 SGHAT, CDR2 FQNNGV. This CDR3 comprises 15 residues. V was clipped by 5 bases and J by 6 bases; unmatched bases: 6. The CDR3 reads CASSTLAGGSDTQYF. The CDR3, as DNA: TGTGCCAGCAGCACACTAGCGGGGGGTTCTGATACGCAGTATTTT. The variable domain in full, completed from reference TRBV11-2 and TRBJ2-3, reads EAGVAQSPRYKIIEKRQSVAFWCNPISGHATLYWYQQILGQGPKLLIQFQNNGVVDDSQLPKDRFSAERLKGVDSTLKIQPAKLEDSAVYLCASSTLAGGSDTQYFGPGTRLTVL.

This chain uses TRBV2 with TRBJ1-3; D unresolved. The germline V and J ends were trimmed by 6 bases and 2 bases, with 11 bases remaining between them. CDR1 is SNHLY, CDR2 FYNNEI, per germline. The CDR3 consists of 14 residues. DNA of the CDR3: TGTGCCAGCAGACTTCCCGGGGCTGGAAACACCATATATTTT. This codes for CASRLPGAGNTIYF.

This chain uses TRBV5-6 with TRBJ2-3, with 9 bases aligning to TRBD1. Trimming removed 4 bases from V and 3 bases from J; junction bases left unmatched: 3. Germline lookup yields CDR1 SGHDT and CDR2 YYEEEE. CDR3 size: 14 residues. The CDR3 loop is CASSMGQGTDTQYF. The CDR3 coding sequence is TGTGCCAGCAGCATGGGACAGGGTACAGATACGCAGTATTTT.

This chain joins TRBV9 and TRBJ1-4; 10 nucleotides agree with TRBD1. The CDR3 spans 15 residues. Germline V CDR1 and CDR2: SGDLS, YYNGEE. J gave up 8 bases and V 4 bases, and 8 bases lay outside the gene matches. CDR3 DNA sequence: TGTGCCAGCAGCACACAGGACAGGGGGGGCGAAAAACTGTTTTTT. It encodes CASSTQDRGGEKLFF.

CDR3 coding DNA: TGTGCCAGCAGCTTTTCCCAGTCAGGGGCTAATGAAAAACTGTTTTTT. Translating gives CASSFSQSGANEKLFF. The rearrangement links TRBV7-9 to TRBJ1-4; D is perhaps TRBD1 (6 bases). The V gene lost 3 bases and the J gene lost 3 bases, with 14 bases spanning the gap. CDR3 length equals 16 residues. Germline V lookup: CDR1 SEHNR, CDR2 FQNEAQ (reference sequence).

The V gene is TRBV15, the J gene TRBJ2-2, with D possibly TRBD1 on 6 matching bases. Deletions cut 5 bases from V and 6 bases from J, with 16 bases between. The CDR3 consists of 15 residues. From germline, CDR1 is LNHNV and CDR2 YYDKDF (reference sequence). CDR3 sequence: CATSPRVGGSGELFF. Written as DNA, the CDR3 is TGTGCCACCAGCCCCAGGGTAGGGGGATCCGGGGAGCTGTTTTTT.

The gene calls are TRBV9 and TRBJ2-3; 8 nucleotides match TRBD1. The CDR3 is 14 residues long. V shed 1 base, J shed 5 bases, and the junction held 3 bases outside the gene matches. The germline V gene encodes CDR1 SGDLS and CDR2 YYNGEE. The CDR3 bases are TGTGCCAGCAGCGTACAGGGGGCTCGAGATACGCAGTATTTT. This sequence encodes CASSVQGARDTQYF.

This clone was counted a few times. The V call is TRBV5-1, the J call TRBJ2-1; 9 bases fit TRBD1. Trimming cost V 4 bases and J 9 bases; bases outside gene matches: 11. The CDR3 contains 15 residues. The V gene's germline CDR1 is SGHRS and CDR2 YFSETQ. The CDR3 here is CASSVRDRVQGEQFF. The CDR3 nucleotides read TGCGCCAGCAGCGTCCGGGACAGGGTTCAGGGTGAGCAGTTCTTC.

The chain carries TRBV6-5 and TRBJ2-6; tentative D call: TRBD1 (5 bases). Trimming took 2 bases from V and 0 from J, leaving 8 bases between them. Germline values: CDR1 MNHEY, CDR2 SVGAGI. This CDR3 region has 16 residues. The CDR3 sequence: CASSYQGGSGANVLTF. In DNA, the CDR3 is TGTGCCAGCAGTTACCAGGGCGGCTCTGGGGCCAACGTCCTGACTTTC.

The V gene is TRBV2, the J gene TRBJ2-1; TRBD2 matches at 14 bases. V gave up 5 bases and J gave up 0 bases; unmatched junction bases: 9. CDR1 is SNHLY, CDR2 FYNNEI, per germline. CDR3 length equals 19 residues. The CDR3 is CASSRTSGGPSSSYNEQFF. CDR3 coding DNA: TGTGCCAGCAGTAGGACTAGCGGGGGGCCTTCGAGCTCCTACAATGAGCAGTTCTTC.

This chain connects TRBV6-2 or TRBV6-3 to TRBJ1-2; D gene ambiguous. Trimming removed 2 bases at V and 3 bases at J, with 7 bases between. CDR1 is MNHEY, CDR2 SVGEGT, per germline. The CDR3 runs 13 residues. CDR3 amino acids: CASSYLPDYGYTF. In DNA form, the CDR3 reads TGTGCCAGCAGTTACCTCCCGGACTATGGCTACACCTTC.

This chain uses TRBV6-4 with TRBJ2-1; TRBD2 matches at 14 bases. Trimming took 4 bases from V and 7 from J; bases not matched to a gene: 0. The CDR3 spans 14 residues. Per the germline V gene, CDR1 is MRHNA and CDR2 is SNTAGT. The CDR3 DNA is TGTGCCAGCAGTGGGACTAGCGGGGGGAATGAGCAGTTCTTC. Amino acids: CASSGTSGGNEQFF.